This T cell receptor beta chain was obtained from a study of blood T cell repertoires in COVID-19. Study-wide background: Acute-phase and convalescent COVID-19 samples originated in the United States, Italy and Spain. In each case, the material was cDNA or gDNA derived from T cells, B-cell-depleted T cells, or PBMCs.

Original processing notes: Reference gene primer amplification gave estimated nucleated cell counts. Sequencing used immunoSEQ multiplex PCR; TCRdb keeps in-frame clones, though not all of them. V, J and clone size reflect that table, while D and trimming were determined from the DNA. This sample has just under 150,000 clones, with approximately 89% found just once. The TCR was taken from a human donor in a cohort sampled during active COVID-19. Sequencing used peripheral blood.

The CDR3 sequence is CASCQTGGVGGYTF. As DNA, the CDR3 is TGCGCCAGCTGCCAGACAGGGGGCGTAGGAGGCTACACCTTC. This chain links TRBV5-1 with TRBJ1-2, with TRBD1 identical over 10 bases. Losses at the gene ends were 7 bases for V and 8 bases for J; bases not matched to a gene: 11. This CDR3 comprises 14 residues. Germline V lookup: CDR1 SGHRS, CDR2 YFSETQ. Based on the CDR3 plus reference TRBV5-1 and TRBJ1-2, the full variable domain is KAGVTQTPRYLIKTRGQQVTLSCSPISGHRSVSWYQQTPGQGLQFLFEYFSETQRNKGNFPGRFSGRQFSNSRSEMNVSTLELGDSALYLCASCQTGGVGGYTFGSGTRLTVV.